This T cell receptor (beta chain) appears in the sequencing data of a study of T cell responses to AZD1222 COVID-19 vaccine. Study background: Pooled samples include second doses given at about 4 or 12 weeks. Overall study findings and caveats: Repertoire collection took place solely once the T cell response had peaked. Baseline testing showed seropositivity in only a handful of AZD1222 recipients. A reported finding is that nearly half of spike-specific TCRs target unmutated variant regions.

About this clone: Its antigen is unknown.

From germline, CDR1 is MNHEY and CDR2 SMNVEV (reference sequence). The CDR3 has 13 residues. Between the trimmed V and J ends, which lost 5 bases and 4 bases, there was a span of 9 bases. Profiling relied on immunoSEQ multiplex PCR, and the TCRdb table lists in-frame clones only, not all of them. The data contain about 150,000 clones, approximately 90% of them seen just once; the ten biggest clones take up less than 2%. The sample here was peripheral blood, taken on day 0 of AZD1222 vaccination. This chain links TRBV27 with TRBJ1-5; perhaps TRBD1 as D (6 bases). The TCR sequence derives from an adult in good health. The CDR3 region has the DNA TGTGCCAGCAGTAGGACAGTAAATCAGCCCCAGCATTTT. The encoded protein is CASSRTVNQPQHF.